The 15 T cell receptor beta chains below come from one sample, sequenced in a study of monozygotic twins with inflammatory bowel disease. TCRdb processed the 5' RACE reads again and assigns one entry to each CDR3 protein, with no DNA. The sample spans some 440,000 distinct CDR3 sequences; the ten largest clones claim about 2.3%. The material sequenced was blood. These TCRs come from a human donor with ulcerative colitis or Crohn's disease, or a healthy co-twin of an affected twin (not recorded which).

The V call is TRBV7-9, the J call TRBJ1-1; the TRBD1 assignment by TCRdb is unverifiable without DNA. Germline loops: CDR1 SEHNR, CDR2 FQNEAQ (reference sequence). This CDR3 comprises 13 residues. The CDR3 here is CASSLRGDPEAFF. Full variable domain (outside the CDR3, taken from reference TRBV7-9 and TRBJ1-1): DTGVSQNPRHKITKRGQNVTFRCDPISEHNRLYWYRQTLGQGPEFLTYFQNEAQLEKSRLLSDRFSAERPKGSFSTLEIQRTEQGDSAMYLCASSLRGDPEAFFGQGTRLTVV.

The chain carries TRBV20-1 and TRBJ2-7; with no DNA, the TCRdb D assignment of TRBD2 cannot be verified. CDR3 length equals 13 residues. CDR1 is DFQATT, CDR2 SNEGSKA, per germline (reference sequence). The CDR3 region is CSARGRNSYEQYF.

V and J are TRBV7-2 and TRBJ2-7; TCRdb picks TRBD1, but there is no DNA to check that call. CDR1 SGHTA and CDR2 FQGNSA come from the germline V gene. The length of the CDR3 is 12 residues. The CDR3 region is CASGRGHYEQYF.

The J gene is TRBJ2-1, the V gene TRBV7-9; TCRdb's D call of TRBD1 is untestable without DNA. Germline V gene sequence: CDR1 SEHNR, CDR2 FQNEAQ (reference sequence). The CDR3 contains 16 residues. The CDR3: CASSFTRGSRGNEQFF.

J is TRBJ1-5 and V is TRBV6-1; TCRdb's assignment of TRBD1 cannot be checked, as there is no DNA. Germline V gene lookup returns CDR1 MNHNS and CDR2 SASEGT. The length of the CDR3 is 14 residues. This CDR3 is CASSLGAQNQPQHF.

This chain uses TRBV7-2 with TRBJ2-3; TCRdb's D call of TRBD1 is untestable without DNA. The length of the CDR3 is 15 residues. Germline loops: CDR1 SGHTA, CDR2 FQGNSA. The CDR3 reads CASSFGTTRKDTQYF.

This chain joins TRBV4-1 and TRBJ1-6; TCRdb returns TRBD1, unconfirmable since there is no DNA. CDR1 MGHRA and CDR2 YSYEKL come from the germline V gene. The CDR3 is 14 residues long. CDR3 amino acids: CASSQGQNNPPLHF.

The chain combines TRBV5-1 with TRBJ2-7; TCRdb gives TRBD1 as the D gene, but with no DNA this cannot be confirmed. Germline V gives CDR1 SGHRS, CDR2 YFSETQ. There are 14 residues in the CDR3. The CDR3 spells CASSLNTGAYEQYF.

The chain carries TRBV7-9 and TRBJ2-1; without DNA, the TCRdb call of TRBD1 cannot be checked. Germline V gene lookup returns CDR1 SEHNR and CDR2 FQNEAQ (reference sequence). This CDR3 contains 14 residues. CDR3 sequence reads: CASSPRDKNNEQFF.

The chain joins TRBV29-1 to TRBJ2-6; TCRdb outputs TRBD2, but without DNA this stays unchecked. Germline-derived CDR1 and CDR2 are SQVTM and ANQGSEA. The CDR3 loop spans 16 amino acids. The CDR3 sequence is CSVGLAGSSGANVLTF.

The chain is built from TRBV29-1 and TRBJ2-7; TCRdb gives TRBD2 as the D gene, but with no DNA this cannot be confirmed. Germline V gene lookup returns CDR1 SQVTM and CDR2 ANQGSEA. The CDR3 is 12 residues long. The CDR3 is CSAVRGGYEQYF.

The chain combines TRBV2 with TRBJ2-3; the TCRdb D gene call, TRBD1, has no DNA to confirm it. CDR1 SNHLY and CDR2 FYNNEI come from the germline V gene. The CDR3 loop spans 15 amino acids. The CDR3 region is CATGWGEGGQDTQYF.

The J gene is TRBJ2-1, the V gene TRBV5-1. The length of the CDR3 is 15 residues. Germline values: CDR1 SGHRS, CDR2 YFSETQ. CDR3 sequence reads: CASSLVAESYNEQFF.

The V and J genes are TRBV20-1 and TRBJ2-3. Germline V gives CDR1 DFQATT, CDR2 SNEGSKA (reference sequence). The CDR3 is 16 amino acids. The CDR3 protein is CSAKNPSGRGTDTQYF.

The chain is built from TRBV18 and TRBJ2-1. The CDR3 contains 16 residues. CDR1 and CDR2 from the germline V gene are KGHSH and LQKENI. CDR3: CASSPSRLATYNEQFF.